Below, one T cell receptor (beta chain) is given with its context. Its cognate antigen is unknown. Described time point: week 11, during vaccination. Vaccination comprised doses that each held 300 ug of mutant IDH1 20-mer peptide, plus topical imiquimod. New WHO grade 3 or 4 astrocytomas that were IDH1-mutant and ATRX-lost occurred in the donors. These data originate in a study of a mutant IDH1 vaccine in newly diagnosed glioma. Study overall: Vaccine administration was initiated 4-6 weeks following radiotherapy alone, or with temozolomide cycles. Prior therapy was radiotherapy, temozolomide, or both; most received both.

TCRdb's copy holds only in-frame clones and misses some; the assay was immunoSEQ multiplex PCR. Among 100,000 to 120,000 clones, about 90% were seen once, and the ten largest hold 0.5% to 0.65%. Source: PBMCs, taken from a glioma patient whose treatment included an IDH1 peptide vaccine. The sequence was collected from a woman in her forties or fifties with glioma.

The CDR3 here is CASSPDSNEKLFF. For the CDR3, the DNA is TGTGCCAGCTCACCGGACAGTAATGAAAAACTGTTTTTT. The chain links TRBV18 to TRBJ1-4, with D perhaps matching TRBD1 (6 bases). CDR3 length: 13 amino acids. From germline, CDR1 is KGHSH and CDR2 LQKENI. Deletions cut 3 bases from V and 4 bases from J, with 6 bases between.